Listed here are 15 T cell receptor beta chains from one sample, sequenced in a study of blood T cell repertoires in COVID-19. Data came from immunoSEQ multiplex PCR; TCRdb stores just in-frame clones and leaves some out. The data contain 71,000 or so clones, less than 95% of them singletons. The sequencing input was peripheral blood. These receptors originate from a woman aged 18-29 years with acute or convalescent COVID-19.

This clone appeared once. The CDR3 protein is CASSTPRTGWETQYF. CDR3 coding DNA: TGTGCCAGCAGCACCCCAAGGACAGGGTGGGAGACCCAGTACTTC. This chain connects TRBV11-2 to TRBJ2-5; 8 nucleotides align to TRBD1. CDR3 length equals 15 residues. V dropped 5 bases and J dropped 5; count of bases not matched to a gene: 10. The germline gives CDR1 SGHAT, CDR2 FQNNGV.

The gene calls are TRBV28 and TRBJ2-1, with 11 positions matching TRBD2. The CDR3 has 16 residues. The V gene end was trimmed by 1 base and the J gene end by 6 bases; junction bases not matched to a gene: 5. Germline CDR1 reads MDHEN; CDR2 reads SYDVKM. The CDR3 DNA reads TGTGCCAGCAGTTTATACCTAGCGGGGGGCCCCAATGAGCAGTTCTTC. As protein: CASSLYLAGGPNEQFF.

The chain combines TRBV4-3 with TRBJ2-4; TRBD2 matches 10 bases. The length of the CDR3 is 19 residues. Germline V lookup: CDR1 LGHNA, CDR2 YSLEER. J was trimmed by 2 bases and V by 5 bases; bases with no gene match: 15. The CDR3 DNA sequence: TGCGCCAGCAGCTCAAGGGCTAGCGGGAGTGCGACTTCCAAAAACATTCAGTACTTC. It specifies CASSSRASGSATSKNIQYF.

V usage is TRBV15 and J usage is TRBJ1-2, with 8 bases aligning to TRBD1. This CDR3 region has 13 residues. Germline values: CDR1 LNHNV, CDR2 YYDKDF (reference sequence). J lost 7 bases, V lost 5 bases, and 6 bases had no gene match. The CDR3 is CATSPDRVFGYTF. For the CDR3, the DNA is TGTGCCACCAGCCCGGACAGGGTGTTTGGCTACACCTTC.

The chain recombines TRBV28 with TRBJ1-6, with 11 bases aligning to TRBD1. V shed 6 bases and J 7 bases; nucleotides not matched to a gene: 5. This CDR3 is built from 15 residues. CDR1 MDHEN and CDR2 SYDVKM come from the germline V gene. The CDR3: CASSRRTGGNSPLHF. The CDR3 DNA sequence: TGTGCCAGCAGCCGCCGGACAGGGGGCAATTCACCCCTCCACTTT.

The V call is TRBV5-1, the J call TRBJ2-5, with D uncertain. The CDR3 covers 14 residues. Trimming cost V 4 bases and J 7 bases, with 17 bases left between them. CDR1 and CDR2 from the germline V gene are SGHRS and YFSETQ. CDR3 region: CASSPTAPSGTQYF. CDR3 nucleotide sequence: TGCGCCAGCAGCCCGACGGCGCCCTCAGGGACCCAGTACTTC.

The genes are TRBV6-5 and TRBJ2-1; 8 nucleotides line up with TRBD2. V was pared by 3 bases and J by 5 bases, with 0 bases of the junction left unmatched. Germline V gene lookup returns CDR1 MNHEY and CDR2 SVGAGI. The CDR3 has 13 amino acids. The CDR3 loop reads CASSYSGDNEQFF. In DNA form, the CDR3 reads TGTGCCAGCAGTTATAGCGGGGACAATGAGCAGTTCTTC.

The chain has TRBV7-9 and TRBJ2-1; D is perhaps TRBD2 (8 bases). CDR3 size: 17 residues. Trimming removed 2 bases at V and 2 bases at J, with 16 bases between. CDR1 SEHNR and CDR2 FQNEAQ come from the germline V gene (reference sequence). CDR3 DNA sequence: TGTGCCAGCAGCTTAACCAACGGGAGGGGGCCCTACAATGAGCAGTTCTTC. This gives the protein CASSLTNGRGPYNEQFF.

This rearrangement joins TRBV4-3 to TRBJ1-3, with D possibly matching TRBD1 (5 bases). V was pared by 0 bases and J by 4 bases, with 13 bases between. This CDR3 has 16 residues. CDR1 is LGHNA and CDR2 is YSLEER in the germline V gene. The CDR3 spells CASSQEIAGLGNTIYF. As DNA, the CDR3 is TGCGCCAGCAGCCAAGAAATTGCAGGGCTAGGAAACACCATATATTTT.

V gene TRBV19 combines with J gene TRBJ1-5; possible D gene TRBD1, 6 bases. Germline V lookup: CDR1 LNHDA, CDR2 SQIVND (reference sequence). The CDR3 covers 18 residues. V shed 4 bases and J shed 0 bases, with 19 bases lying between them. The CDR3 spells CASSKGQTTAYSNQPQHF. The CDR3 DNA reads TGTGCCAGTAGTAAAGGACAGACTACCGCTTATAGCAATCAGCCCCAGCATTTT.

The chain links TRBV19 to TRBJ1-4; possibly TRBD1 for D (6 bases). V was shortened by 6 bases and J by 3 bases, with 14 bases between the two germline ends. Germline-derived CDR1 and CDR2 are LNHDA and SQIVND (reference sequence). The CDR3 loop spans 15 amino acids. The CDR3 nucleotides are TGTGCCAGTAGGTCCCCAGGGGAACCTAATGAAAAACTGTTTTTT. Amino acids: CASRSPGEPNEKLFF.

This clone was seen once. The DNA of the CDR3 is TGCGCCAGCAGCCTAACCTTTGTGGAGAGCTCCTACAATGAGCAGTTCTTC. This encodes CASSLTFVESSYNEQFF. The chain is built from TRBV5-1 and TRBJ2-1; unclear D gene. From germline, CDR1 is SGHRS and CDR2 YFSETQ. CDR3 length: 17 residues. V lost 4 bases and J 0 bases, leaving 17 bases between the germline ends.

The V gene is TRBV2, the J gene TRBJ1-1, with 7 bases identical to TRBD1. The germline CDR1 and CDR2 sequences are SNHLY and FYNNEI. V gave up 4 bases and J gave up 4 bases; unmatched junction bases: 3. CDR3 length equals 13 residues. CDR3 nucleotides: TGTGCCAGCAGTGGGGACAGCTTCACTGAAGCTTTCTTT. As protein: CASSGDSFTEAFF.

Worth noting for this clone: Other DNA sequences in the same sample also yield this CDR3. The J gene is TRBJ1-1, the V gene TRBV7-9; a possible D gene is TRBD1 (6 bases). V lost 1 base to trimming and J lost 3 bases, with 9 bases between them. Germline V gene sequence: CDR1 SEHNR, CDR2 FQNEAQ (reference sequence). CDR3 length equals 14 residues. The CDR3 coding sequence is TGTGCCAGCAGCTTAGGTCAGGGGCACACTGAAGCTTTCTTT. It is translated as CASSLGQGHTEAFF.

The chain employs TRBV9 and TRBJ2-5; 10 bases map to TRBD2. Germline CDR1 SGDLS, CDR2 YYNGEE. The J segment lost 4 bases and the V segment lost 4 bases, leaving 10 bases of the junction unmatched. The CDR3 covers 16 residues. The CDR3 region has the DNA TGTGCCAGCAGCCCCCTAGCGGGGGAATCCCCAGAGACCCAGTACTTC. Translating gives CASSPLAGESPETQYF. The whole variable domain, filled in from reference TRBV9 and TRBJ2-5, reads DSGVTQTPKHLITATGQRVTLRCSPRSGDLSVYWYQQSLDQGLQFLIQYYNGEERAKGNILERFSAQQFPDLHSELNLSSLELGDSALYFCASSPLAGESPETQYFGPGTRLLVL.